The sample holds a few counts of the clone carrying this T cell receptor (beta chain). Antigen specificity is unknown. Combining a sample-barcoded 5' primer with a J-beta primer mix, a second PCR ran for about 7 to 12 cycles. TCRdb independently ran MiXCR on the 5' RACE reads; one entry per CDR3 protein. Of 850,000 to 1,300,000 distinct CDR3 sequences listed, 45% were seen once; the top ten hold approximately 17%. Each donor was a healthy Caucasian individual from Russia, aged about 6 to 95. The source of the sample is a study of blood T cells in healthy people across ages. The V gene's germline CDR1 is DFQATT and CDR2 SNEGSKA (reference sequence). This CDR3 contains 15 residues. J gave up 0 bases and V 4 bases, and 9 bases lay outside the gene matches. Overall study findings and caveats: TCR beta diversity correlated strongly with naive T cell percentage.

The chain carries TRBV20-1 and TRBJ2-7, with 7 nucleotides matching TRBD2. The specimen sequenced was blood. This TCR was sampled from an older woman in good health. CDR3 sequence (DNA): TGCAGTGCTACTCGGCTAGCGGAGCCCTCCTACGAGCAGTACTTC. Its protein is CSATRLAEPSYEQYF.